The entry that follows covers one T cell receptor (beta chain) sequence. This entry belongs to a study of blood T cell repertoires in COVID-19. Overall study context: Samples representing acute and convalescent COVID-19 were sourced from the United States, Italy and Spain.

Sequencing used immunoSEQ multiplex PCR; TCRdb keeps in-frame clones, though not all of them. The table has more than 200,000 clones, roughly 87% seen once. This CDR3 is 16 amino acids long. CDR1 and CDR2 from the germline V gene are MDHEN and SYDVKM. J was trimmed by 3 bases and V by 4 bases; bases with no gene match: 11. Individuals drawn from approximately 22 US areas were roughly 18 to 95 years old. Which cohort a participant joined came from the clinical history participants gave. The sequenced sample consisted of PBMCs or T cells enriched from blood (not recorded which). The sequence was collected from a woman in her twenties or thirties with acute COVID-19. V is TRBV28 and J is TRBJ2-7, with TRBD1 identical over 8 bases. For the CDR3, the DNA is TGTGCCAGCAGTTCGCCCGGACAGGGTAGTGTCTACGAGCAGTACTTC. It codes for CASSSPGQGSVYEQYF.